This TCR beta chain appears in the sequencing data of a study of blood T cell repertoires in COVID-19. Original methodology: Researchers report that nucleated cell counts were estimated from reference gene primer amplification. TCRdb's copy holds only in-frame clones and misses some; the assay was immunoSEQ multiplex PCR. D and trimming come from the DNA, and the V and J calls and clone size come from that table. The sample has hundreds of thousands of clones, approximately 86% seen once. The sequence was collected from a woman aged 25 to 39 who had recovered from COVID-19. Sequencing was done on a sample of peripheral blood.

CDR3: CSAEVTGTGNNEQYF. The CDR3, as DNA: TGCAGCGCCGAAGTGACGGGGACAGGGAATAACGAGCAGTACTTC. The chain links TRBV29-1 to TRBJ2-7, with TRBD1 identical over 9 bases. The germline V gene has CDR1 SQVTM and CDR2 ANQGSEA. The CDR3 loop spans 15 amino acids. V shed 7 bases, J shed 5 bases, and the junction held 15 bases outside the gene matches.